This TCR beta chain was recorded in a study of control samples from healthy donors and cancer patients. Only in-frame clones appear in the TCRdb table, and some are missing; sequencing was by immunoSEQ multiplex PCR. There are about 110,000 clones in the sample; approximately 87% occur only once, and less than 4% lies in the top ten. V dropped 4 bases and J dropped 2 bases, with 15 bases sitting between them. Germline CDR1 and CDR2: LNHDA and SQIVND (reference sequence). This CDR3 region has 15 residues. The receptor was isolated from a woman between 55 and 75 years old with lung cancer. The source material was PBMCs. V is TRBV19 and J is TRBJ2-7, with a possible D match to TRBD2 (6 bases). The CDR3 sequence is CASSNVGTATYEQYF. For the CDR3, the DNA is TGTGCCAGTAGTAACGTAGGGACTGCTACCTACGAGCAGTACTTC.